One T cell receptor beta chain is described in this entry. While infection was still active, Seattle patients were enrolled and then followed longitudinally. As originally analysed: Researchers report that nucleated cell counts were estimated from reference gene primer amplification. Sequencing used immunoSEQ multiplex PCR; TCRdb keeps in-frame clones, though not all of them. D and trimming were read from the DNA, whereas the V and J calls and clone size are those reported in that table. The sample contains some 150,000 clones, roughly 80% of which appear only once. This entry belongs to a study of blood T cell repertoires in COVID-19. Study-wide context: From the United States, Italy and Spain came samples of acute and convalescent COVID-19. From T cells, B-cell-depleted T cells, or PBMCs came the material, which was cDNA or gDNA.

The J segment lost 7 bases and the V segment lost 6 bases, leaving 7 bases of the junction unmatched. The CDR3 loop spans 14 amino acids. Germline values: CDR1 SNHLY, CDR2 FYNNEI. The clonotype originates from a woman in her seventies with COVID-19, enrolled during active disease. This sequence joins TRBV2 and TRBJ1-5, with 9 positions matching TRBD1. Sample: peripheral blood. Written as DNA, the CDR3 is TGTGCCAGCAGACCGGGACAGGGAAGCCAGCCCCAGCATTTT. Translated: CASRPGQGSQPQHF.